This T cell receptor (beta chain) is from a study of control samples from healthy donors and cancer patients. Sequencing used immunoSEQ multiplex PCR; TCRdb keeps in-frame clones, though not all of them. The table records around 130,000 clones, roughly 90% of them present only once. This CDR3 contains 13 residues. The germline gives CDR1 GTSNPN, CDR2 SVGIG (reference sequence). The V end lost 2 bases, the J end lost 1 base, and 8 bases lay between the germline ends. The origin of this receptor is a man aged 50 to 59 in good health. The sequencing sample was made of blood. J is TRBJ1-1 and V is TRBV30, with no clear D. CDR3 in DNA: TGTGCCTGGAGTCTCGTGGGGAACACTGAAGCTTTCTTT. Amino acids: CAWSLVGNTEAFF.